The clone carrying this T cell receptor (beta chain) was counted many times. Its antigen is as yet unknown. For TCR beta, libraries came from quantitative 5'-RACE with molecular barcodes. TCRdb reprocessed the 5' RACE reads with MiXCR, giving one entry per CDR3 protein. The data show 800,000 to 900,000 distinct CDR3 sequences, 12% seen once. The V end was cut by 4 bases, the J end by 2 bases, with 10 bases between. The CDR3 spans 14 residues. Looked up from germline, CDR1 is KGHDR and CDR2 is SFDVKD. The sample comes from a study of CD8 T cells in ankylosing spondylitis. General study results and limits: A motif of eight highly homologous TCR beta variants was seen as apparently characteristic of ankylosing spondylitis blood. Disease-associated clones were CD8+ and fairly uncommon in peripheral blood.

This rearrangement joins TRBV24-1 to TRBJ1-2; possible D gene TRBD1, 5 bases. Material for sequencing was blood, either unsorted or a sorted T cell fraction (not recorded which). This receptor was taken from a male donor with ankylosing spondylitis. CDR3 protein: CATSDLGTNYGYTF. CDR3 sequence (DNA): TGTGCCACCAGTGACCTGGGGACGAACTATGGCTACACCTTC.